This passage covers 30 T cell receptor beta chains from one sample sequenced in a study of sequential checkpoint blockade in melanoma. Treatment described: randomized to nivolumab then ipilimumab (arm A) or the reverse (arm B). The method was immunoSEQ multiplex PCR; TCRdb's version includes in-frame clones alone and lacks a portion of them. The sample consists of a few thousand clones, approximately 72% of them appearing once. The sequences come from CD8+ T cells sorted from blood (inferred from file names), collected from a patient given nivolumab and ipilimumab in sequence. The source of these receptors is a human donor with melanoma.

CDR3 DNA sequence: TGTGCCAGCACTTCTCCCGGACAGACTAACTATGGCTACACCTTC. It yields the protein CASTSPGQTNYGYTF. The rearrangement joins TRBV28 to TRBJ1-2; D may be TRBD1 (6 bases). Trimming stripped 7 bases from V and 0 bases from J, with 15 bases between. This CDR3 region has 15 residues. Germline loops: CDR1 MDHEN, CDR2 SYDVKM.

This clone was picked up a small number of times. As DNA, the CDR3 is TGTGCCAGCAGCCTCCGACAGGGTTGGGACACCGGGGAGCTGTTTTTT. It translates to CASSLRQGWDTGELFF. The chain is built from TRBV11-2 and TRBJ2-2; TRBD1 matches 7 bases. Germline loops: CDR1 SGHAT, CDR2 FQNNGV. The CDR3 loop spans 16 amino acids. With 5 bases clipped from V and 3 bases from J, the junction kept 9 bases outside the gene matches.

The chain couples TRBV6-6 to TRBJ2-4; maybe TRBD2 (6 bases). CDR3 length: 12 amino acids. Deletions cut 6 bases from V and 8 bases from J, with 11 bases between. Germline V lookup: CDR1 MNHNY, CDR2 SVGAGI (reference sequence). This CDR3 reads CASRAGLDIQYF. For the CDR3, the DNA is TGTGCCAGCAGGGCGGGGCTGGACATTCAGTACTTC.

This chain joins TRBV27 and TRBJ2-1, with 15 nucleotides matching TRBD2. Per germline, CDR1 MNHEY and CDR2 SMNVEV (reference sequence). The CDR3 runs 17 residues. V lost 8 bases and J lost 6; bases outside the gene matches: 11. CDR3 sequence reads: CASQFGLAGGSRNEQFF. CDR3 DNA: TGTGCCAGCCAGTTTGGACTAGCGGGGGGGTCACGCAATGAGCAGTTCTTC.

The chain couples TRBV4-2 to TRBJ2-3; TRBD2 might be the D (7 bases). The CDR3 extends over 16 amino acids. V gave up 0 bases and J gave up 4 bases, with 14 bases separating them. Germline values: CDR1 LGHNA, CDR2 YNFKEQ. CDR3 in amino acids: CASSQDRGGPSDTQYF. CDR3 DNA sequence: TGTGCCAGCAGCCAAGATAGGGGGGGGCCTTCAGATACGCAGTATTTT.

The CDR3 loop is CASSELAGGPGELFF. The CDR3 DNA follows: TGTGCCAGCAGTGAACTAGCGGGGGGGCCCGGGGAGCTGTTTTTT. The chain has TRBV6-1 and TRBJ2-2; 12 positions agree with TRBD2. Trimming took 2 bases from V and 6 from J; bases not matched to a gene: 1. The CDR3 is made up of 15 amino acids. Germline-derived CDR1 and CDR2 are MNHNS and SASEGT.

This chain joins TRBV7-9 and TRBJ2-2; D is perhaps TRBD1 (5 bases). Germline V lookup: CDR1 SEHNR, CDR2 FQNEAQ (reference sequence). V lost 7 bases and J 2 bases, leaving 14 bases between the germline ends. CDR3 length: 15 amino acids. The CDR3 is CASIFETVNTGELFF. The CDR3 DNA is TGTGCCAGCATCTTCGAGACAGTAAACACCGGGGAGCTGTTTTTT.

V is TRBV27 and J is TRBJ2-7; 9 nucleotides align to TRBD2. The CDR3 consists of 14 residues. V gave up 7 bases and J gave up 6 bases; unmatched junction bases: 10. The germline gives CDR1 MNHEY, CDR2 SMNVEV (reference sequence). The CDR3 reads CASTLSGSYSEQYF. In nucleotides, the CDR3 is TGTGCCAGCACTCTTAGCGGGAGTTATTCCGAGCAGTACTTC.

This chain joins TRBV6-6 and TRBJ1-5; D unclear. CDR3 length: 12 residues. The germline CDR1 and CDR2 sequences are MNHNY and SVGAGI (reference sequence). V was shortened by 5 bases and J by 9 bases, with 11 bases between the two germline ends. The CDR3 here is CASSPGMGPQHF. CDR3 DNA: TGTGCCAGCAGTCCGGGTATGGGGCCCCAGCATTTT.

This chain links TRBV23-1 with TRBJ2-5; D is perhaps TRBD1 (5 bases). TRBV23-1 is classed as an ORF, of uncertain function. The CDR3 totals 16 residues. Trimming shortened V by 7 bases and J by 2 bases, and 20 bases separated the two germline ends. CDR3 residues: CASTAPPRGRQETQYF. In DNA form, the CDR3 reads TGCGCCAGCACCGCACCCCCAAGGGGCCGGCAAGAGACCCAGTACTTC.

The sample holds one count of this clone. The CDR3 is CASSQDEGAPAYNEQFF. The CDR3 region has the DNA TGTGCCAGCAGCCAAGATGAGGGGGCCCCGGCGTACAATGAGCAGTTCTTC. The gene calls are TRBV4-2 and TRBJ2-1; 7 positions agree with TRBD1. This CDR3 contains 17 residues. CDR1 LGHNA and CDR2 YNFKEQ come from the germline V gene. Germline trimming cut 0 bases from V and 4 bases from J; bases unmatched to any gene: 9.

The gene calls are TRBV7-9 and TRBJ1-4; a weak D match, TRBD1 (6 bases). Trimming pared 5 bases from V and 8 bases from J, leaving 21 bases between. The CDR3 is made up of 16 amino acids. Germline V CDR1 and CDR2: SEHNR, FQNEAQ (reference sequence). The CDR3 DNA follows: TGTGCCAGCAGCCCGCCTAACCCAGGGGAGCGGGAAAAACTGTTTTTT. Protein: CASSPPNPGEREKLFF.

This clone was counted only a few times. This sequence joins TRBV4-2 and TRBJ2-1, with 9 bases identical to TRBD1. The V gene end was trimmed by 4 bases and the J gene end by 6 bases; junction bases not matched to a gene: 7. The CDR3 runs 15 residues. Looked up from germline, CDR1 is LGHNA and CDR2 is YNFKEQ. Here the CDR3 reads CASSPRTGETNEQFF. The CDR3, as DNA: TGTGCCAGCAGCCCGAGGACAGGGGAGACCAATGAGCAGTTCTTC.

This rearrangement joins TRBV6-1 to TRBJ2-2; 7 nucleotides align to TRBD1. Trimming removed 4 bases from V and 2 bases from J; junction bases left unmatched: 13. Germline V gene lookup returns CDR1 MNHNS and CDR2 SASEGT. The CDR3 is made up of 18 amino acids. CDR3 loop: CASSAPPGQPINTGELFF. CDR3 sequence (DNA): TGTGCCAGCAGTGCCCCCCCGGGACAGCCTATAAACACCGGGGAGCTGTTTTTT.

The V gene is TRBV5-8, the J gene TRBJ2-7, with 7 bases lining up with TRBD1. The CDR3 covers 18 residues. V lost 0 bases to trimming and J lost 6 bases; unmatched junction nucleotides: 18. Looked up from germline, CDR1 is SGHTS and CDR2 is YDEGEE. CDR3 DNA: TGTGCCAGCAGCTTGGATCCCTTCGGACAGGTCAAGAGGAGCGAGCAGTACTTC. Encoded protein: CASSLDPFGQVKRSEQYF.

The chain combines TRBV9 with TRBJ2-5, with 7 bases fitting TRBD1. The V segment lost 3 bases and the J segment 11 bases; nucleotides outside the gene matches: 10. This CDR3 is built from 13 residues. Germline CDR1 SGDLS, CDR2 YYNGEE. CDR3 in amino acids: CASSAGTAREQYF. Written as DNA, the CDR3 is TGTGCCAGCAGCGCAGGGACAGCGAGGGAGCAGTACTTC. The full variable domain, completed using reference TRBV9 and TRBJ2-5, is DSGVTQTPKHLITATGQRVTLRCSPRSGDLSVYWYQQSLDQGLQFLIQYYNGEERAKGNILERFSAQQFPDLHSELNLSSLELGDSALYFCASSAGTAREQYFGPGTRLLVL.

J is TRBJ1-1 and V is TRBV19; a weak D match, TRBD1 (5 bases). The V end lost 5 bases, the J end lost 1 base, and 11 bases lay between the germline ends. The CDR3 runs to 14 residues. The germline V gene encodes CDR1 LNHDA and CDR2 SQIVND (reference sequence). Here the CDR3 DNA reads TGTGCCAGTAGTTTCCAGGGCCGGAACACTGAAGCTTTCTTT. Its protein is CASSFQGRNTEAFF.

The V call is TRBV19, the J call TRBJ2-1; a possible D gene is TRBD2 (7 bases). Germline V lookup: CDR1 LNHDA, CDR2 SQIVND (reference sequence). Trimming removed 5 bases from V and 1 base from J, with 12 bases in between. The CDR3 covers 15 residues. For the CDR3, the DNA is TGTGCCAGTAGTTCGGGGGGCCAATCCTACAATGAGCAGTTCTTC. The encoded protein is CASSSGGQSYNEQFF.

This clone appeared a single time. This chain uses TRBV13 with TRBJ2-5; 8 positions agree with TRBD2. The end of the DNA is better explained by TRBJ2-7, so the J call may be wrong. This CDR3 region has 14 residues. Germline V gene lookup returns CDR1 PRHDT and CDR2 FYEKMQ (reference sequence). Here the CDR3 reads CASKGQREKYEQYF. The CDR3 nucleotides read TGTGCCAGCAAAGGACAGCGGGAGAAGTACGAGCAGTACTTC.

V is TRBV4-2 and J is TRBJ2-1; 8 nucleotides agree with TRBD2. From germline, CDR1 is LGHNA and CDR2 YNFKEQ. CDR3 length: 15 amino acids. J lost 3 bases, V lost 0 bases, and 1 base had no gene match. The CDR3 region has the DNA TGTGCCAGCAGCCAAGAGAGCGGGAGCTACAATGAGCAGTTCTTC. Protein sequence: CASSQESGSYNEQFF.

V usage is TRBV2 and J usage is TRBJ1-5; no definite D call. Per the germline V gene, CDR1 is SNHLY and CDR2 is FYNNEI. This CDR3 has 13 amino acids. V was shortened by 8 bases and J by 0 bases, with 8 bases between the two germline ends. The chain's CDR3 is CASRDFSNQPQHF. The CDR3, as DNA: TGTGCCAGCCGCGATTTTAGCAATCAGCCCCAGCATTTT.

The chain employs TRBV7-9 and TRBJ2-7; 12 nucleotides agree with TRBD2. The length of the CDR3 is 15 residues. With 4 bases clipped from V and 2 bases from J, the junction kept 3 bases outside the gene matches. Looked up from germline, CDR1 is SEHNR and CDR2 is FQNEAQ (reference sequence). CDR3 amino acids: CASSSGLAGTYEQYF. CDR3 bases: TGTGCCAGCAGCTCCGGACTAGCGGGGACCTACGAGCAGTACTTC.

This clone was counted a few times. CDR3 region: CASSDRERDEQFF. The CDR3 nucleotides are TGTGCCAGCAGCGACAGGGAGCGGGATGAGCAGTTCTTC. The rearrangement links TRBV6-4 to TRBJ2-1, with D perhaps matching TRBD1 (7 bases). This CDR3 spans 13 amino acids. Germline values: CDR1 MRHNA, CDR2 SNTAGT. The germline V and J ends were trimmed by 6 bases and 8 bases, with 14 bases remaining between them.

This chain connects TRBV28 to TRBJ1-2, with unresolved D. Germline V gives CDR1 MDHEN, CDR2 SYDVKM. The CDR3 extends over 14 amino acids. V was shortened by 5 bases and J by 2 bases, with 12 bases between the two germline ends. As DNA, the CDR3 is TGTGCCAGCAGTCCAATTCTTACAAACTATGGCTACACCTTC. Translating it yields CASSPILTNYGYTF.

DNA for the CDR3: TGTGCCAGCAGTGACGGGTATGGGGCCAACGTCCTGACTTTC. It encodes CASSDGYGANVLTF. The chain employs TRBV2 and TRBJ2-6; unclear D gene. The CDR3 runs to 14 residues. Per germline, CDR1 SNHLY and CDR2 FYNNEI. V dropped 3 bases and J dropped 3 bases, with 6 bases sitting between them.

The gene calls are TRBV4-2 and TRBJ2-5; 9 bases are shared with TRBD2. J was trimmed by 1 base and V by 0 bases; bases with no gene match: 0. Germline CDR1 is LGHNA and CDR2 is YNFKEQ. The CDR3 is 15 residues long. The DNA of the CDR3 is TGTGCCAGCAGCCAAGAGCGGGGGGGCCAAGAGACCCAGTACTTC. The encoded protein is CASSQERGGQETQYF.

V usage is TRBV6-4 and J usage is TRBJ2-1, with TRBD1 matching 7 bases. The CDR3 contains 16 residues. From germline, CDR1 is MRHNA and CDR2 SNTAGT. Trimming took 3 bases from V and 7 from J; bases not matched to a gene: 12. CDR3 amino acids: CASSEEGDSHVNEQFF. For the CDR3, the DNA is TGTGCCAGCAGTGAAGAGGGGGACAGCCATGTAAATGAGCAGTTCTTC.

The chain joins TRBV7-9 to TRBJ1-2; perhaps TRBD1 as D (5 bases). The germline V and J ends were trimmed by 3 bases and 1 base, with 12 bases remaining between them. The CDR3 spans 15 residues. Germline V gene sequence: CDR1 SEHNR, CDR2 FQNEAQ (reference sequence). The CDR3 sequence is CASSFGGRGNYGYTF. In DNA form, the CDR3 reads TGTGCCAGCAGCTTCGGGGGTCGAGGTAACTATGGCTACACCTTC.

The genes are TRBV7-9 and TRBJ1-1, with D perhaps matching TRBD1 (5 bases). Trimming removed 1 base at V and 0 bases at J, with 12 bases between. The germline gives CDR1 SEHNR, CDR2 FQNEAQ (reference sequence). The CDR3 runs 16 residues. Here the CDR3 DNA reads TGTGCCAGCAGCTTAGGATGGGGCGACATGAACACTGAAGCTTTCTTT. Protein product: CASSLGWGDMNTEAFF. The full variable domain, with the rest looked up from reference TRBV7-9 and TRBJ1-1, is DTGVSQNPRHKITKRGQNVTFRCDPISEHNRLYWYRQTLGQGPEFLTYFQNEAQLEKSRLLSDRFSAERPKGSFSTLEIQRTEQGDSAMYLCASSLGWGDMNTEAFFGQGTRLTVV.

This clone turned up a few times. CDR3 DNA: TGTGCCAGCAGCCAAGATTCGTGGGCAGGGGGCTACGAGCAGTACTTC. This gives the protein CASSQDSWAGGYEQYF. The V and J genes are TRBV7-6 and TRBJ2-7, with 7 positions matching TRBD1. The germline V gene has CDR1 SGHVS and CDR2 FNYEAQ. Trimming cost V 5 bases and J 3 bases; bases outside gene matches: 13. The CDR3 is 16 residues long.